A selection of T cell receptor beta chains follows, all from one sample in a study of T cells after yellow fever vaccination. Each CDR3 protein is one row after TCRdb ran MiXCR on the 5' RACE reads. The sample has about 430,000 distinct CDR3 sequences, approximately 18% seen once. Sample: PBMCs, taken before the yellow fever booster vaccination. The receptors shown here come from a man aged 18-30 years who received the YFV17D yellow fever vaccine. Each CDR3 is given with its conserved first and last residue. Fields, in order: D gene, J gene, clone size, V gene, CDR3 protein, CDR3 DNA. The D gene is left open where the match is weak. Some rows mark clone size as missing; the rest say once, few, many or name a class of expanded clone.

D: TRBD1
J: TRBJ1-1
size: .
V: TRBV6-1
CDR3: CASIDRGYPNTEAFF
DNA: TGTGCCAGCATTGACAGGGGGTATCCGAACACTGAAGCTTTCTTT

D: .
J: TRBJ2-5
size: .
V: TRBV29-1
CDR3: CSVEDHSGTQYF
DNA: TGCAGCGTTGAAGATCATTCCGGGACCCAGTACTTC

D: .
J: TRBJ1-6
size: few
V: TRBV5-1
CDR3: CASRGDGTLPLHF
DNA: TGCGCCAGCAGAGGTGACGGAACCCTACCCCTCCACTTT

D: .
J: TRBJ2-1
size: few
V: TRBV28
CDR3: CASSLPPSINEQFF
DNA: TGTGCCAGCAGTCTCCCCCCTTCGATAAATGAGCAGTTCTTC

D: .
J: TRBJ2-2
size: few
V: TRBV12-3/TRBV12-4
CDR3: CASSFQGSAGELFF
DNA: TGTGCCAGCAGTTTTCAGGGGTCGGCCGGGGAGCTGTTTTTT

D: TRBD1
J: TRBJ1-6
size: few
V: TRBV4-1
CDR3: CASSGQGATYNSPLHF
DNA: TGCGCCAGCAGCGGACAGGGGGCCACCTATAATTCACCCCTCCACTTT

D: .
J: TRBJ1-2
size: .
V: TRBV3-1
CDR3: CASSQGVRGDYGYTF
DNA: TGTGCCAGCAGCCAAGGGGTCAGGGGCGACTATGGCTACACCTTC

D: .
J: TRBJ2-1
size: few
V: TRBV12-3/TRBV12-4
CDR3: CASSPPVRGGLGNEQFF
DNA: TGTGCCAGCAGCCCTCCGGTGCGTGGGGGGCTGGGGAATGAGCAGTTCTTC

D: .
J: TRBJ2-3
size: .
V: TRBV7-9
CDR3: CASSPRDWNTDTQYF
DNA: TGTGCCAGCAGCCCCCGGGATTGGAACACAGATACGCAGTATTTT

D: .
J: TRBJ2-3
size: .
V: TRBV29-1
CDR3: CSVEGDSTDTQYF
DNA: TGCAGCGTTGAAGGTGATAGCACAGATACGCAGTATTTT

D: .
J: TRBJ1-3
size: .
V: TRBV6-2/TRBV6-3
CDR3: CASISSGNTIYF
DNA: TGTGCCAGCATCTCTTCTGGAAACACCATATATTTT

D: .
J: TRBJ1-6
size: .
V: TRBV5-4
CDR3: CASSSQGGAYNSPLHF
DNA: TGTGCCAGCAGCTCCCAGGGAGGCGCCTATAATTCACCCCTCCACTTT

D: .
J: TRBJ2-2
size: .
V: TRBV6-2/TRBV6-3
CDR3: CASSYVGVNAGELFF
DNA: TGTGCCAGCAGTTATGTGGGGGTCAACGCCGGGGAGCTGTTTTTT

D: .
J: TRBJ2-7
size: .
V: TRBV7-8
CDR3: CASSLLGKEQYF
DNA: TGTGCCAGCAGCTTACTGGGGAAGGAGCAGTACTTC

D: TRBD2
J: TRBJ2-1
size: few
V: TRBV6-5
CDR3: CASSYLRTSGGSYNEQFF
DNA: TGTGCCAGCAGTTACCTAAGGACTAGCGGGGGGTCCTACAATGAGCAGTTCTTC

D: .
J: TRBJ2-5
size: few
V: TRBV20-1
CDR3: CSAPRKWGAQYF
DNA: TGCAGTGCCCCAAGGAAGTGGGGGGCCCAGTACTTC

D: .
J: TRBJ1-1
size: .
V: TRBV7-9
CDR3: CASRVVEEAFF
DNA: TGTGCCAGCAGAGTTGTTGAGGAAGCTTTCTTT

D: TRBD2
J: TRBJ2-1
size: .
V: TRBV5-5
CDR3: CASSLAGVSYNEQFF
DNA: TGTGCCAGCAGCCTAGCGGGGGTGTCGTACAATGAGCAGTTCTTC

D: TRBD1
J: TRBJ2-3
size: .
V: TRBV7-9
CDR3: CASRGGQGDPTDTQYF
DNA: TGTGCCAGCAGGGGGGGACAGGGCGATCCCACAGATACGCAGTATTTT

D: TRBD1
J: TRBJ1-2
size: .
V: TRBV29-1
CDR3: CSGMGQTGGYGYTF
DNA: TGCAGCGGAATGGGACAGACAGGTGGCTATGGCTACACCTTC

D: .
J: TRBJ1-6
size: few
V: TRBV6-5
CDR3: CASRQGNSPLHF
DNA: TGTGCCAGCAGACAGGGCAATTCACCCCTCCACTTT

D: .
J: TRBJ2-3
size: few
V: TRBV5-1
CDR3: CASRTHGGPTDTQYF
DNA: TGCGCCAGCAGGACGCACGGGGGTCCCACAGATACGCAGTATTTT

D: .
J: TRBJ2-1
size: few
V: TRBV12-3/TRBV12-4
CDR3: CASSLIYNEQFF
DNA: TGTGCCAGCAGTTTAATCTACAATGAGCAGTTCTTC

D: .
J: TRBJ2-7
size: .
V: TRBV12-3/TRBV12-4
CDR3: CASSASTLSGEQYF
DNA: TGTGCCAGCAGTGCCTCGACCCTCTCTGGGGAGCAGTACTTC

D: .
J: TRBJ1-3
size: few
V: TRBV12-3/TRBV12-4
CDR3: CASSPVGSLGNTIYF
DNA: TGTGCCAGCAGCCCCGTCGGCTCTCTGGGAAACACCATATATTTT

D: .
J: TRBJ2-1
size: few
V: TRBV11-2
CDR3: CASSPRPVQYNEQFF
DNA: TGTGCCAGCAGCCCCCGACCGGTCCAGTACAATGAGCAGTTCTTC

D: .
J: TRBJ2-3
size: many
V: TRBV5-6
CDR3: CASSQSGLGTQYF
DNA: TGTGCCAGCAGCCAGAGCGGGCTGGGTACGCAGTATTTT

D: .
J: TRBJ2-5
size: many
V: TRBV5-1
CDR3: CASSFPGEETQYF
DNA: TGTGCCAGCAGCTTCCCGGGTGAAGAGACCCAGTACTTC

D: TRBD1
J: TRBJ2-7
size: .
V: TRBV6-6
CDR3: CASSLDREVEQYF
DNA: TGTGCCAGCAGTTTGGACAGGGAGGTCGAGCAGTACTTC

D: TRBD1
J: TRBJ1-1
size: .
V: TRBV7-2
CDR3: CASSLVWAGQGGNAFF
DNA: TGTGCCAGCAGCTTAGTGTGGGCGGGACAGGGAGGGAACGCTTTCTTT

D: .
J: TRBJ2-3
size: .
V: TRBV30
CDR3: CAWSVSGADTQYF
DNA: TGTGCCTGGAGTGTATCTGGAGCAGATACGCAGTATTTT

D: .
J: TRBJ2-1
size: .
V: TRBV28
CDR3: CASSLLHGEQFF
DNA: TGTGCCAGCAGTTTATTGCACGGTGAGCAGTTCTTC

D: TRBD2
J: TRBJ2-3
size: .
V: TRBV11-2
CDR3: CASSSATSGGTDTQYF
DNA: TGTGCCAGCAGCTCCGCGACTAGCGGGGGCACAGATACGCAGTATTTT

D: .
J: TRBJ1-1
size: .
V: TRBV7-9
CDR3: CASSFREGTEAFF
DNA: TGTGCCAGCAGCTTCCGGGAGGGCACTGAAGCTTTCTTT

D: .
J: TRBJ2-3
size: .
V: TRBV5-1
CDR3: CASSRSDSSTDTQYF
DNA: TGCGCCAGCAGTCGCTCCGACAGTAGCACAGATACGCAGTATTTT

D: TRBD2
J: TRBJ2-3
size: few
V: TRBV29-1
CDR3: CSVEDWTSGEAADTQYF
DNA: TGCAGCGTTGAAGACTGGACTAGCGGGGAAGCGGCAGATACGCAGTATTTT

D: .
J: TRBJ2-5
size: .
V: TRBV18
CDR3: CASSPRTVRETQYF
DNA: TGTGCCAGCTCACCACGTACAGTGAGAGAGACCCAGTACTTC

D: .
J: TRBJ2-7
size: few
V: TRBV6-2/TRBV6-3
CDR3: CASSPQTTYEQYF
DNA: TGTGCCAGCAGTCCTCAAACAACGTACGAGCAGTACTTC

D: TRBD1
J: TRBJ1-2
size: few
V: TRBV7-8
CDR3: CASSLPGQGAYGYTF
DNA: TGTGCCAGCAGCTTACCGGGACAGGGGGCCTATGGCTACACCTTC

D: TRBD2
J: TRBJ2-7
size: few
V: TRBV20-1
CDR3: CSASALGLAGSYEQYF
DNA: TGCAGTGCTTCAGCTCTGGGACTAGCCGGTTCCTACGAGCAGTACTTC

D: .
J: TRBJ2-5
size: once
V: TRBV27
CDR3: CASSPYKDPRVQETQYF
DNA: TGTGCCAGTAGTCCTTACAAGGACCCAAGAGTGCAAGAGACCCAGTACTTC

D: TRBD1
J: TRBJ1-2
size: few
V: TRBV5-1
CDR3: CASSLAGQGGGYTF
DNA: TGCGCCAGCAGCTTGGCGGGACAGGGAGGCGGCTACACCTTC

D: .
J: TRBJ1-4
size: .
V: TRBV7-2
CDR3: CASSFPPGELFF
DNA: TGTGCCAGCAGCTTTCCCCCGGGGGAACTGTTTTTT

D: .
J: TRBJ2-5
size: few
V: TRBV4-2
CDR3: CASSPEARETQYF
DNA: TGTGCCAGCAGCCCCGAGGCGAGGGAGACCCAGTACTTC

D: TRBD2
J: TRBJ2-3
size: .
V: TRBV30
CDR3: CAWKVAPRGGLVTQYF
DNA: TGTGCCTGGAAGGTGGCCCCACGGGGGGGCCTCGTTACGCAGTATTTT

D: .
J: TRBJ1-1
size: many
V: TRBV15
CDR3: CATSRDLRGAFF
DNA: TGTGCCACCAGCAGAGATCTGCGGGGGGCTTTCTTT

D: TRBD2
J: TRBJ2-3
size: many
V: TRBV20-1
CDR3: CSAPLAGSTDTQYF
DNA: TGCAGTGCCCCCCTAGCGGGGAGCACAGATACGCAGTATTTT

D: TRBD2
J: TRBJ2-5
size: few
V: TRBV5-5
CDR3: CASSLVAGAQETQYF
DNA: TGTGCCAGCAGCCTCGTAGCGGGGGCCCAAGAGACCCAGTACTTC

D: TRBD2
J: TRBJ2-1
size: few
V: TRBV7-9
CDR3: CASSFGGGLEEQFF
DNA: TGTGCCAGCAGCTTCGGCGGGGGGCTGGAGGAGCAGTTCTTC

D: .
J: TRBJ1-1
size: few
V: TRBV29-1
CDR3: CSVTPEAFF
DNA: TGCAGCGTTACCCCTGAAGCTTTCTTT